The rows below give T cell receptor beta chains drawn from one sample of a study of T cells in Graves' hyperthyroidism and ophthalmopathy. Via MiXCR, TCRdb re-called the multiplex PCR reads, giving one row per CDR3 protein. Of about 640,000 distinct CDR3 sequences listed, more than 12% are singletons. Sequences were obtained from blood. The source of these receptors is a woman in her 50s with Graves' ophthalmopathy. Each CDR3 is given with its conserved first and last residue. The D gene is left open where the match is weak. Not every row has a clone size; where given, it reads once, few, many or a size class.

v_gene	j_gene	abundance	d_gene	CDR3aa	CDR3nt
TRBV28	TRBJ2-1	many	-	CASSPPTGTYNEQFF	TGTGCCAGCAGTCCCCCGACAGGAACCTACAATGAGCAGTTCTTC
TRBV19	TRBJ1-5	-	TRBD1	CASSSGQDNQPQHF	TGTGCCAGTAGCTCGGGACAGGACAATCAGCCCCAGCATTTT
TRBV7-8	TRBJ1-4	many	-	CASSPLGTTSNEKLFF	TGTGCCAGCAGCCCACTCGGGACCACGTCTAATGAAAAACTGTTTTTT
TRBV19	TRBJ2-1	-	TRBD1	CASTGQVYNEQFF	TGTGCCAGTACTGGACAGGTATACAATGAGCAGTTCTTC
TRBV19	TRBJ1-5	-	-	CASTAGEGPNQPQHF	TGTGCCAGTACCGCCGGGGAAGGGCCGAATCAGCCCCAGCATTTT
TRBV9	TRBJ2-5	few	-	CASSPRPTAETQYF	TGTGCCAGCAGCCCCCGACCGACCGCAGAGACCCAGTACTTC
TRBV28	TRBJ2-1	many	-	CASSLSFHEQFF	TGTGCCAGCAGTTTATCGTTTCATGAGCAGTTCTTC
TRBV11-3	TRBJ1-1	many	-	CASSFLDEAFF	TGTGCCAGCAGCTTCTTAGATGAAGCTTTCTTT
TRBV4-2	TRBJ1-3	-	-	CASSRGDRDTIYF	TGTGCCAGCAGCCGAGGGGACCGGGACACCATATATTTT
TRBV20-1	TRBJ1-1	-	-	CSARGGMVPGAETFF	TGCAGTGCTAGAGGCGGCATGGTCCCCGGCGCTGAAACTTTCTTT
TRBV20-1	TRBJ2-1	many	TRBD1	CSARRVQGSLSSYNEQFF	TGCAGTGCTAGAAGGGTACAGGGGTCCCTAAGCTCCTACAATGAGCAGTTCTTC
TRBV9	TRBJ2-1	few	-	CASSAEAGLSYNEQFF	TGTGCCAGCAGCGCCGAAGCGGGCCTCTCCTACAATGAGCAGTTCTTC
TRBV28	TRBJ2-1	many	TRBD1	CASSSETGRRGGNEQFF	TGTGCCAGCAGTTCCGAGACAGGGAGAAGAGGTGGCAATGAGCAGTTCTTC
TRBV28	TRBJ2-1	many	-	CASSFLASNEQFF	TGTGCCAGCAGCTTCTTAGCAAGTAATGAGCAGTTCTTC
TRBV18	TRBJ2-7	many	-	CASSPSTRVASPYEQYF	TGTGCCAGCTCCCCTTCGACCCGAGTGGCAAGTCCTTACGAGCAGTACTTC
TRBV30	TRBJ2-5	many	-	CAWSFTSQETQYF	TGTGCCTGGAGTTTTACTAGTCAAGAGACCCAGTACTTC
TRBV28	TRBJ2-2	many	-	CASSRYHQNTGELFF	TGTGCCAGCAGCCGATATCACCAGAACACCGGGGAGCTGTTTTTT
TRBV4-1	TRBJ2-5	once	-	CASSQVMASETQETQYF	TGCGCCAGCAGCCAAGTAATGGCTAGCGAGACCCAAGAGACCCAGTACTTC
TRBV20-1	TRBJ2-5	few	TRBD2	CSARRLLAGVETQYF	TGCAGTGCTAGACGTCTTCTAGCGGGAGTTGAGACCCAGTACTTC
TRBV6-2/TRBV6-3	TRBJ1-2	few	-	CASSYRTIGTGIGYTF	TGTGCCAGCAGTTACAGGACTATTGGTACGGGCATTGGCTACACCTTC
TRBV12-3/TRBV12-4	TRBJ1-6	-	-	CASRPGAGAFNSPLHF	TGTGCCAGCAGACCAGGGGCGGGAGCTTTTAATTCACCCCTCCACTTT
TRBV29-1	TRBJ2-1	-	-	CSVDPRLDRSSYNEQFF	TGCAGCGTTGACCCCCGACTAGACCGAAGCTCCTACAATGAGCAGTTCTTC
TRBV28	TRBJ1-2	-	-	CASSPSRQPLRYGYTF	TGTGCCAGCAGTCCCAGCCGACAGCCACTGAGATATGGCTACACCTTC
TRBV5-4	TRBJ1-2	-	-	CASSWGVSPYTF	TGTGCCAGCAGCTGGGGGGTCTCCCCCTACACCTTC
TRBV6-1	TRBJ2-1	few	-	CASSLARLSYNEQFF	TGTGCCAGCAGCCTAGCGCGCCTCTCCTACAATGAGCAGTTCTTC
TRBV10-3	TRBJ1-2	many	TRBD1	CAISEPGQGANGYTF	TGTGCCATCAGTGAGCCGGGACAGGGGGCTAATGGCTACACCTTC
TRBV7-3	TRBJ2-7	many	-	CASSRSAGGLYEQYF	TGTGCCAGCAGCCGATCGGCGGGTGGGCTGTACGAGCAGTACTTC
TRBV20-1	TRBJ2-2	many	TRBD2	CSARDLPTSRAGELFF	TGCAGTGCTAGAGATCTCCCGACTAGCAGGGCCGGGGAGCTGTTTTTT
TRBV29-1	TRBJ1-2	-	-	CSVEVNRGQNYGYTF	TGCAGCGTTGAAGTCAACCGGGGGCAAAACTATGGCTACACCTTC
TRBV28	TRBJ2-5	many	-	CASSFRLETQYF	TGTGCCAGCAGTTTCCGTCTAGAGACCCAGTACTTC
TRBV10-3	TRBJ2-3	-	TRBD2	CAISKTIAGAFTDTQYF	TGTGCCATCAGCAAAACCATAGCGGGAGCTTTCACAGATACGCAGTATTTT
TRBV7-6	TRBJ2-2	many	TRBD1	CASSLQPGQTTGELFF	TGTGCCAGCAGCTTACAGCCGGGACAGACCACCGGGGAGCTGTTTTTT
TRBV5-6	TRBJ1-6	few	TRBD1	CASSTTGQPGTPLHF	TGTGCCAGCAGCACGACGGGACAGCCGGGAACACCCCTCCACTTT
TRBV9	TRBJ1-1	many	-	CASSVEFQNTEAFF	TGTGCCAGCAGCGTAGAATTTCAGAACACTGAAGCTTTCTTT
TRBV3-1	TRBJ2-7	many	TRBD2	CASSQPGLAGGEQYF	TGTGCCAGCAGCCAGCCGGGACTAGCAGGGGGCGAGCAGTACTTC
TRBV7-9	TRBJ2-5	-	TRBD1	CASSQGTGASGYQETQYF	TGTGCCAGCAGCCAAGGGACAGGGGCTAGCGGGTACCAAGAGACCCAGTACTTC
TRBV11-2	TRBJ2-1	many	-	CASSLAGRDNEQFF	TGTGCCAGCAGCTTAGCGGGGCGGGACAATGAGCAGTTCTTC
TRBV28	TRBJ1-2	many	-	CASSLSLDYGYTF	TGTGCCAGCAGTTTATCCTTGGACTATGGCTACACCTTC
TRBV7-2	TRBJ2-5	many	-	CASSSHPRGTQYF	TGTGCCAGCAGCTCTCATCCAAGGGGGACCCAGTACTTC
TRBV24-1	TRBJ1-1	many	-	CATSDPDVAEAFF	TGTGCCACCAGTGACCCGGACGTGGCTGAAGCTTTCTTT
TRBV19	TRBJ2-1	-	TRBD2	CASSIVGTTLDFEQFF	TGTGCCAGTAGTATAGTGGGGACTACCCTCGACTTTGAGCAGTTCTTC
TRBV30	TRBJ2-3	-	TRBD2	CAWRAGSGRAAYTQYF	TGTGCCTGGAGGGCCGGTAGCGGGAGGGCCGCGTATACGCAGTATTTT
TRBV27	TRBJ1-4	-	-	CASSSIATNEKLFF	TGTGCCAGCAGTTCTATAGCAACTAATGAAAAACTGTTTTTT
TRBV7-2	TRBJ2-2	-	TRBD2	CASSLRRGLAGVSNTGELFF	TGTGCCAGCAGCTTAAGGCGGGGACTAGCGGGAGTTTCAAACACCGGGGAGCTGTTTTTT
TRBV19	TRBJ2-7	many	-	CASSIPRFGTYEQYF	TGTGCCAGTAGTATCCCCCGTTTTGGGACCTACGAGCAGTACTTC
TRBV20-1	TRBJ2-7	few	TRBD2	CSASGAGDPYEQYF	TGCAGTGCTTCCGGAGCGGGAGACCCCTACGAGCAGTACTTC
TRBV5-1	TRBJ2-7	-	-	CASSLGSLYEQYF	TGCGCCAGCAGCTTAGGCAGTTTATACGAGCAGTACTTC
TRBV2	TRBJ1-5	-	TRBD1	CASSEDRGANQPQHF	TGTGCCAGCAGTGAGGACAGGGGTGCCAATCAGCCCCAGCATTTT
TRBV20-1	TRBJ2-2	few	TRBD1	CSATGGTGELFF	TGCAGTGCCACAGGGGGCACCGGGGAGCTGTTTTTT
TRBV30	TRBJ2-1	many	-	CAWSGLRSGRYSYNEQFF	TGTGCCTGGAGTGGATTACGCAGCGGACGGTACTCCTACAATGAGCAGTTCTTC
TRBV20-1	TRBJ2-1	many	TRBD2	CSSGRGSYNEQFF	TGCAGTAGCGGGAGGGGCTCCTACAATGAGCAGTTCTTC